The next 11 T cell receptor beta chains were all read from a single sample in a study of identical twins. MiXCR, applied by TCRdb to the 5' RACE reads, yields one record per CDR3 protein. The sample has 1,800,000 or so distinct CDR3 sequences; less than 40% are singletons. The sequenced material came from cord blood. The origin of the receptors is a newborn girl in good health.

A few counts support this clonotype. CDR3 protein: CASSPTGLLNTEAFF. DNA of the CDR3: TGTGCCAGCAGCCCGACTGGCCTCCTGAACACTGAAGCTTTCTTT. The chain combines TRBV3-1 with TRBJ1-1, with D uncertain. The CDR3 totals 15 residues. V lost 4 bases and J 0 bases, leaving 12 bases between the germline ends. Germline CDR1 reads LGHDT; CDR2 reads YNNKEL (reference sequence). Full variable domain (outside the CDR3, taken from reference TRBV3-1 and TRBJ1-1): DTAVSQTPKYLVTQMGNDKSIKCEQNLGHDTMYWYKQDSKKFLKIMFSYNNKELIINETVPNRFSPKSPDKAHLNLHINSLELGDSAVYFCASSPTGLLNTEAFFGQGTRLTVV.

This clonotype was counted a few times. The CDR3 sequence: CASSFHRSNSNSNQPQHF. DNA for the CDR3: TGTGCCAGCAGTTTCCACAGGTCCAACAGCAATAGCAATCAGCCCCAGCATTTT. This chain joins TRBV28 and TRBJ1-5; weak D call: TRBD1 (5 bases). Germline values: CDR1 MDHEN, CDR2 SYDVKM. V shed 3 bases and J shed 0 bases, with 18 bases lying between them. CDR3 length: 18 residues. The full variable domain, completed using reference TRBV28 and TRBJ1-5, is DVKVTQSSRYLVKRTGEKVFLECVQDMDHENMFWYRQDPGLGLRLIYFSYDVKMKEKGDIPEGYSVSREKKERFSLILESASTNQTSMYLCASSFHRSNSNSNQPQHFGDGTRLSIL.

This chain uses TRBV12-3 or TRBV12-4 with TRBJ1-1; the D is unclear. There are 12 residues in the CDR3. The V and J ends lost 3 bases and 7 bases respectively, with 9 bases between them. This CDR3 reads CASSLAGNEAFF. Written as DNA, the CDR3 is TGTGCCAGCAGTTTGGCGGGAAATGAAGCTTTCTTT.

CDR3 region: CASSLPRGLTFNYGYTF. The CDR3 nucleotides are TGTGCCAGCAGTTTGCCCAGGGGTTTAACTTTTAACTATGGCTACACCTTC. This rearrangement joins TRBV28 to TRBJ1-2, with a tentative D call TRBD1 (6 bases). Per germline, CDR1 MDHEN and CDR2 SYDVKM. The V end was cut by 3 bases, the J end by 1 base, with 18 bases between. This CDR3 is built from 17 residues.

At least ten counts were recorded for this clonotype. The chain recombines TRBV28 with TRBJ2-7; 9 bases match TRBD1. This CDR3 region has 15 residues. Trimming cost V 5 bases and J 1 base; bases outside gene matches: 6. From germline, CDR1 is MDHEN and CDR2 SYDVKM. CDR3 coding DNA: TGTGCCAGCAGTGCACCGGGACAGGGTTCCTACGAGCAGTACTTC. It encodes CASSAPGQGSYEQYF.

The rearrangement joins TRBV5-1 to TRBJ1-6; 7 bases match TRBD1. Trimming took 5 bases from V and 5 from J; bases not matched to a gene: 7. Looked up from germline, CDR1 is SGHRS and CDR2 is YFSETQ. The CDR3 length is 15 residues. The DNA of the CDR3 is TGCGCCAGCAGGCGCACCGGGACAGATAATTCACCCCTCCACTTT. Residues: CASRRTGTDNSPLHF.

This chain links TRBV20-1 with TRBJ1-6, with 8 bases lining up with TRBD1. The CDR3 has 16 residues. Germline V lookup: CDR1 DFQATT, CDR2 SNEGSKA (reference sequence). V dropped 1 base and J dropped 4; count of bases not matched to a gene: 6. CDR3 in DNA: TGCAGTGCTAGAGGCCGGACAGGGAGTTATAATTCACCCCTCCACTTT. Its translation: CSARGRTGSYNSPLHF.

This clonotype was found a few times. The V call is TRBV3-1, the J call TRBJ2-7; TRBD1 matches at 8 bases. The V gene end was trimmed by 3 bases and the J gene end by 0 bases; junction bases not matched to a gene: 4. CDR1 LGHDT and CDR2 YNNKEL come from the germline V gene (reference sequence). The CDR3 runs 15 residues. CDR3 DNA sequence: TGTGCCAGCAGCCAGCCGGGACAGGTCTCCTACGAGCAGTACTTC. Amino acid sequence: CASSQPGQVSYEQYF.

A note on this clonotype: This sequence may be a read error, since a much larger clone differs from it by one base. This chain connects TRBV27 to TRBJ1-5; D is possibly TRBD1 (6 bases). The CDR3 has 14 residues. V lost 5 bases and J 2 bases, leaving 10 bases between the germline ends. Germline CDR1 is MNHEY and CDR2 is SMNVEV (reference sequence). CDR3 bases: TGTGCCAGCAGTATATACAGGGGCAATCAGCCCCAGCATTTT. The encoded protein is CASSIYRGNQPQHF.

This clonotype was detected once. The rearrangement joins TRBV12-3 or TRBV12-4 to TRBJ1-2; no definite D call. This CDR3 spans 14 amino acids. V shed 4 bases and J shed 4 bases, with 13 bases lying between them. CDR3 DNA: TGTGCCAGCAGTTCCCGACGCCTGATCTATGGCTACACCTTC. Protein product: CASSSRRLIYGYTF.

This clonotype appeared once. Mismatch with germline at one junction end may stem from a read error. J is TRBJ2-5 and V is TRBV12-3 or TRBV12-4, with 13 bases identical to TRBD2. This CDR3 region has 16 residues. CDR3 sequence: CASSRATSGGRETQYF. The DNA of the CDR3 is TGTGCTAGCAGTCGCGCGACTAGCGGGGGGCGAGAGACCCAGTACTTC.